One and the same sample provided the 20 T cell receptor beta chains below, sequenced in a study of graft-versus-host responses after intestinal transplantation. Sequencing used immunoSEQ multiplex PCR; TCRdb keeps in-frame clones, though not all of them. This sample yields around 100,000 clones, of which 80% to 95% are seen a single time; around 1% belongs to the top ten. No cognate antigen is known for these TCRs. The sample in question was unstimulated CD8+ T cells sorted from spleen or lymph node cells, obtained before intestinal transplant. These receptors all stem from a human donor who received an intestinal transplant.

CDR3 in amino acids: CASSLGGWTEAFF. Written as DNA, the CDR3 is TGTGCCAGCAGTTTGGGCGGGTGGACTGAAGCTTTCTTT. The V call is TRBV27, the J call TRBJ1-1, with unresolved D. Trimming removed 3 bases from V and 5 bases from J, with 10 bases in between. Germline V gene data show CDR1 as MNHEY and CDR2 as SMNVEV (reference sequence). The CDR3 totals 13 residues.

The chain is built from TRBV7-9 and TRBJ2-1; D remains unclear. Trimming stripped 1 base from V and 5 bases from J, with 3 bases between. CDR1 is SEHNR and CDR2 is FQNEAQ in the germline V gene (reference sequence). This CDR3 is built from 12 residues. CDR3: CASSLGNNEQFF. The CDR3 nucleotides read TGTGCCAGCAGCTTAGGAAACAATGAGCAGTTCTTC.

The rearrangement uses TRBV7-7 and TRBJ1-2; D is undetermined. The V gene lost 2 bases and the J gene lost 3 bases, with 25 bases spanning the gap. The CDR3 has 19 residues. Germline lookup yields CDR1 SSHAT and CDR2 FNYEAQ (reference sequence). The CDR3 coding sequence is TGTGCCAGCAGCTTACTTCCCTACAACATGACCGAACCTTACTATGGCTACACCTTC. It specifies CASSLLPYNMTEPYYGYTF. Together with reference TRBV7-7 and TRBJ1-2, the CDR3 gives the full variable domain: GAGVSQSPRYKVTKRGQDVTLRCDPISSHATLYWYQQALGQGPEFLTYFNYEAQPDKSGLPSDRFSAERPEGSISTLTIQRTEQRDSAMYRCASSLLPYNMTEPYYGYTFGSGTRLTVV.

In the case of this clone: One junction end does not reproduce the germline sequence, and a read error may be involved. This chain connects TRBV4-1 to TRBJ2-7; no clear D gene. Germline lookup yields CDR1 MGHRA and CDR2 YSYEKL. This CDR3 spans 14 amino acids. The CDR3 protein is CASSQDIGTYEQYF. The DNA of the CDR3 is TGTGCCAGCAGCCAAGATATTGGGACCTACGAGCAGTACTTC.

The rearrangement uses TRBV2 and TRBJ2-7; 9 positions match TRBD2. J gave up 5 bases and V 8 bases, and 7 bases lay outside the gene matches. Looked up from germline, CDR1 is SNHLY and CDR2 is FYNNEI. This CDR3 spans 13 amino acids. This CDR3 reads CASAQTSGHEQYF. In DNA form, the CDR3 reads TGTGCCAGCGCTCAGACTAGCGGCCACGAGCAGTACTTC. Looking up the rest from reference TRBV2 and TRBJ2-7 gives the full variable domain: EPEVTQTPSHQVTQMGQEVILRCVPISNHLYFYWYRQILGQKVEFLVSFYNNEISEKSEIFDDQFSVERPDGSNFTLKIRSTKLEDSAMYFCASAQTSGHEQYFGPGTRLTVT.

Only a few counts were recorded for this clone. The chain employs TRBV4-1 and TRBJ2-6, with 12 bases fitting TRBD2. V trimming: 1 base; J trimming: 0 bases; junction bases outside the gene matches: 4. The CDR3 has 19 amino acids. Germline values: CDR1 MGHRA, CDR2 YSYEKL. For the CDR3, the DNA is TGCGCCAGCAGCCAAGGACTAGCGGGGGCTGACTCTGGGGCCAACGTCCTGACTTTC. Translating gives CASSQGLAGADSGANVLTF.

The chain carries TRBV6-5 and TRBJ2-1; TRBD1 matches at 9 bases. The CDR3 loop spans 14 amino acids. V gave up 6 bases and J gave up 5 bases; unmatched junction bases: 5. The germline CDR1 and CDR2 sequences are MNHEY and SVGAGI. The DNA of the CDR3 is TGTGCCAGCAGCACCGGGACAGGGAACAATGAGCAGTTCTTC. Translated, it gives CASSTGTGNNEQFF.

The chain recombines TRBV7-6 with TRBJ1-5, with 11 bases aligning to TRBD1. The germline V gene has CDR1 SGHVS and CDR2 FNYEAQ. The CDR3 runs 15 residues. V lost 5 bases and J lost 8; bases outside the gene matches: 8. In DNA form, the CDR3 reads TGTGCCAGCAGCACCGGGACAGGGGGATTCGAGCCCCAGCATTTT. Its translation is CASSTGTGGFEPQHF. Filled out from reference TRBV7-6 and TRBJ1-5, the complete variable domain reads GAGVSQSPRYKVTKRGQDVALRCDPISGHVSLYWYRQALGQGPEFLTYFNYEAQQDKSGLPNDRFSAERPEGSISTLTIQRTEQRDSAMYRCASSTGTGGFEPQHFGDGTRLSIL.

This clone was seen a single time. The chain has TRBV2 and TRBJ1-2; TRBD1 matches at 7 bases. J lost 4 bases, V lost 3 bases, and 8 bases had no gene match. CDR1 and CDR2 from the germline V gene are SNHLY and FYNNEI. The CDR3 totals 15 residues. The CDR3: CASSEAGGRSYGYTF. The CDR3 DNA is TGTGCCAGCAGTGAGGCAGGGGGAAGGAGCTATGGCTACACCTTC. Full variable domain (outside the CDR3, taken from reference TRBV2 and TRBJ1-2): EPEVTQTPSHQVTQMGQEVILRCVPISNHLYFYWYRQILGQKVEFLVSFYNNEISEKSEIFDDQFSVERPDGSNFTLKIRSTKLEDSAMYFCASSEAGGRSYGYTFGSGTRLTVV.

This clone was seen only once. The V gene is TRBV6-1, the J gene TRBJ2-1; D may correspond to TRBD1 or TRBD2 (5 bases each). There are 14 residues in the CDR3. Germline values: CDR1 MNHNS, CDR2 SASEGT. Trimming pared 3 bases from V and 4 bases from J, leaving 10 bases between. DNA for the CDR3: TGTGCCAGCAGTGACCGGGGCCCGTACAATGAGCAGTTCTTC. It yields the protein CASSDRGPYNEQFF.

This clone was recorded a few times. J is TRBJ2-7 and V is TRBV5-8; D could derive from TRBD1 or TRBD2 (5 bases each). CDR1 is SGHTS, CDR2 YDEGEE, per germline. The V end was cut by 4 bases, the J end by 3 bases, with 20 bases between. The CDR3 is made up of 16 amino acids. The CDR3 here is CASSPVSRDAIYEQYF. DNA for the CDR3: TGTGCCAGCAGCCCCGTCAGCAGGGACGCCATCTACGAGCAGTACTTC.

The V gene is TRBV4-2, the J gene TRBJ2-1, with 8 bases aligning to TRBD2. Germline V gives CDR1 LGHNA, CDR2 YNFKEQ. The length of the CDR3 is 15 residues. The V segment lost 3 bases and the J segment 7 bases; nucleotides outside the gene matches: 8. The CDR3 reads CASSQGAGGWNEQFF. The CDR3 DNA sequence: TGTGCCAGCAGCCAGGGCGCGGGGGGATGGAATGAGCAGTTCTTC.

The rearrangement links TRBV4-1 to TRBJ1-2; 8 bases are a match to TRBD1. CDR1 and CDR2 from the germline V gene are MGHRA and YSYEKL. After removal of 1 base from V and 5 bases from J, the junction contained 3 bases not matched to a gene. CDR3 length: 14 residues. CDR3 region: CASSQVQGVYGYTF. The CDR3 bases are TGCGCCAGCAGCCAAGTACAGGGGGTGTATGGCTACACCTTC.

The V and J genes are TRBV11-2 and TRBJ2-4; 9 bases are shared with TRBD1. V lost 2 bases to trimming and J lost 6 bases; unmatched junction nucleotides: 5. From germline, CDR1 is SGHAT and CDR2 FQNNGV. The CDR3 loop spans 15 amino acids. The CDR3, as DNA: TGTGCCAGCAGCTTACCAGGGACAGGGCCAAACATTCAGTACTTC. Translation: CASSLPGTGPNIQYF.

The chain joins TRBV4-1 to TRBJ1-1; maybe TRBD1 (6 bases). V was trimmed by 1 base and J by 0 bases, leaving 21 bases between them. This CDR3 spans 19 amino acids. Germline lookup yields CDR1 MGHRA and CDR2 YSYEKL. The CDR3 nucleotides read TGCGCCAGCAGCCAAGGCACTCCAGGGGAGTATGGGATGAACACTGAAGCTTTCTTT. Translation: CASSQGTPGEYGMNTEAFF.

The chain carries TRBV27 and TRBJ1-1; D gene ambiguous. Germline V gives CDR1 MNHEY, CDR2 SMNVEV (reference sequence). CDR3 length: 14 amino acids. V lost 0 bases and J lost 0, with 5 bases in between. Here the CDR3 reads CASSLSGMNTEAFF. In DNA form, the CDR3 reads TGTGCCAGCAGTTTATCAGGGATGAACACTGAAGCTTTCTTT.

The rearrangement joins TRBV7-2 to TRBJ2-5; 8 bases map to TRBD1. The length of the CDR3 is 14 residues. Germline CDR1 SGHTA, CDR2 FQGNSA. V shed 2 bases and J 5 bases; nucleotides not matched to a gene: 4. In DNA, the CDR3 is TGTGCCAGCAGCTTACAGGGGGCTCAGGAGACCCAGTACTTC. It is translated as CASSLQGAQETQYF.

CDR3 residues: CAISVGQMNTEAFF. CDR3 nucleotide sequence: TGTGCCATCAGTGTAGGACAGATGAACACTGAAGCTTTCTTT. V and J are TRBV10-3 and TRBJ1-1; TRBD1 might be the D (6 bases). CDR1 and CDR2 (germline): ENHRY, SYGVKD. V gave up 4 bases and J gave up 0 bases, with 9 bases separating them. This CDR3 is built from 14 residues.

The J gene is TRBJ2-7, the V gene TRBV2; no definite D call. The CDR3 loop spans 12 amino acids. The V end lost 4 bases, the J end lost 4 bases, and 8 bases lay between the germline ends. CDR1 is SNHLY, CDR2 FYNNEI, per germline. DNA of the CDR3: TGTGCCAGCAGTGCACAAACTTACGAGCAGTACTTC. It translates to CASSAQTYEQYF. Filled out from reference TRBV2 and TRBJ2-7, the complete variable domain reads EPEVTQTPSHQVTQMGQEVILRCVPISNHLYFYWYRQILGQKVEFLVSFYNNEISEKSEIFDDQFSVERPDGSNFTLKIRSTKLEDSAMYFCASSAQTYEQYFGPGTRLTVT.

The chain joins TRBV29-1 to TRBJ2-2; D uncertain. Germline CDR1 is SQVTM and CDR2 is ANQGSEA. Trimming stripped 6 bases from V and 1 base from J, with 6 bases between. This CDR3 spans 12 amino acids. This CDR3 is CSVARNTGELFF. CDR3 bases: TGCAGCGTCGCACGGAACACCGGGGAGCTGTTTTTT.